This T cell receptor (beta chain) was documented in a study of blood T cell repertoires in COVID-19 (dated by TCRdb to 2018 to 2021). Background on the whole study: Samples from collaborators originated in the United States, Italy and Spain and spanned both the acute and convalescent phases of COVID-19. The prospective study material was composed of cDNA or gDNA derived from T cells, B-cell-depleted T cells, or PBMCs. Subjects who had been exposed to COVID-19, were actively infected with it, or had recovered from it provided the deeply sampled blood TCRbeta repertoires that made up the dataset. A freely available public database, intended as a resource for researchers studying the immune response to SARS-CoV-2, is where the repertoires were released. The samples were drawn from the first 160 participants of the ongoing ImmuneRACE study and from 950 to 1,500 subjects provided by 6 global collaborators. The sample metadata nearly always contained a de-identified subject ID, COVID-19 status, age in years and sex. Where available, HLA class I and class II types were taken from metadata supplied by the sample provider and were not determined by assay-based typing. General study outcomes and caveats: The quantity of clinical and demographic metadata differed by source and by participant and was supplied without curation.

Concerning this clone itself: Its antigen is unknown. No per-base quality is available; no much larger clone lies one base away.

One collaborating source in Seattle enrolled patients during active infection and followed them longitudinally through the course of disease. The collaborating institutions used their own protocols to collect whole blood in K2EDTA tubes. Collaborator samples were shipped for TCRbeta analysis as frozen whole blood, isolated PBMCs, or DNA extracted from either sample type. Relative to germline, V is missing 4 bases and J is missing 5 bases, with 14 bases of the junction outside any gene match. The germline V gene supplies CDR1 KGHDR and CDR2 SFDVKD. From the cysteine through the phenylalanine, the CDR3 covers 18 amino acids. Only CDR3 DNA is held: 54 bases, read in frame from base 1. TCRbeta CDR3 regions were amplified from genomic DNA using the immunoSEQ Assay, a bias-controlled multiplex PCR. Processing in the source paper ran as follows. Within the assay, amplification of reference gene primers was used to estimate how many nucleated cells each sample contained. To quantify the absolute abundance of each unique TCRbeta CDR3 rearrangement, sequence reads were collapsed and filtered. For each sample, productive Simpson clonality was calculated by taking the square root of Simpson's diversity index across productive rearrangements. TCRdb retrieved this table from immuneACCESS and kept in-frame rearrangements only. Not all clones are present; in checked studies, unresolved V genes account for under half, and no reason is known for the remainder. V and J calls and clone size come straight from that table; D and trimming were deduced from the DNA. The sample table contains about 52,000 clones; only one count was recorded for over 75% of them. The top ten hold 11% of the sample.

The chain is assembled from TRBV24-1 and TRBJ2-1, with 9 bases matching TRBD2. The sequenced material came from peripheral blood. This sequence was found in an older man with COVID-19, enrolled during active disease. The CDR3 amino acid sequence is: CATSERAPGSGRNNEQFF. The DNA is as follows: TGTGCCACCAGTGAGCGGGCCCCGGGGAGCGGGAGGAACAATGAGCAGTTCTTC.